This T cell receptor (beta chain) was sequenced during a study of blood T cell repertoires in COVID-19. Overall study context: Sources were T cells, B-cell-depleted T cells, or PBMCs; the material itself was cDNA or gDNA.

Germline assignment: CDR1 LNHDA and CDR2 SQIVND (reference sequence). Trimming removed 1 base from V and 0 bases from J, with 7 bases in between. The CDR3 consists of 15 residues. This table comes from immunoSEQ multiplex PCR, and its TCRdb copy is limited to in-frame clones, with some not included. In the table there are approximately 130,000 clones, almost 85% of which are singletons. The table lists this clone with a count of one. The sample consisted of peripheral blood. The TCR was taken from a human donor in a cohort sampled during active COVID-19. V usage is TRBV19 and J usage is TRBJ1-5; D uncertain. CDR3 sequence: CASSIAVISNQPQHF. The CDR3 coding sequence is TGTGCCAGTAGTATAGCCGTTATTAGCAATCAGCCCCAGCATTTT.